The rows below give T cell receptor beta chains drawn from one sample of a study of blood T cell repertoires in COVID-19. Assay used: immunoSEQ multiplex PCR; TCRdb lists only in-frame clones, some missing. Of about 220,000 clones listed, 80% are singletons. Sequenced material: peripheral blood. The receptors come from a human donor in a cohort sampled during active COVID-19. CDR3s include the opening cysteine and the closing phenylalanine or tryptophan. A D gene is named only where the DNA matches it firmly. Where a row states a size, it is once, few, many or the class of an expanded clone; other rows omit it.

v_gene,d_gene,j_gene,abundance,CDR3nt,CDR3aa
TRBV11-1,.,TRBJ2-7,.,TGTGCCAATAGCAATGGCAACGAGCAGTACTTC,CANSNGNEQYF
TRBV12-3/TRBV12-4,TRBD1,TRBJ1-2,.,TGTGCCAGCACCGGGACAGTCGGCTACACCTTC,CASTGTVGYTF
TRBV3-1/TRBV3-2,TRBD1,TRBJ1-4,.,TGTGCCAGCAGCCAAGCAGGGGGCGGTCCTGAAAAACTGTTTTTT,CASSQAGGGPEKLFF
TRBV2,.,TRBJ1-2,.,TGTGCCAGCGGGGGGGAAAGTCCCTATGGCTACACCTTC,CASGGESPYGYTF
TRBV2,TRBD1,TRBJ1-5,.,TGTGCCAGCAGCATATCCAGGGGGGAGCCCCAGCATTTT,CASSISRGEPQHF
TRBV29-1,.,TRBJ2-3,.,TGCAGCCCACGGGATAGCACAGATACGCAGTATTTT,CSPRDSTDTQYF
TRBV14,TRBD2,TRBJ2-1,.,TGTGCCAGCAGCCAATCTCTAGCGGGAGGGAAGTACAATGAGCAGTTCTTC,CASSQSLAGGKYNEQFF
TRBV24-1,.,TRBJ2-5,once,TGTGCCACCAGTGATTGGGAGGACACCCAAGAGACCCAGTACTTC,CATSDWEDTQETQYF
TRBV7-2,.,TRBJ2-7,.,TGTGCCAGCAGCTTTTCTCCCAACAGGGCCACCTACGAGCAGTACTTC,CASSFSPNRATYEQYF
TRBV9,TRBD1,TRBJ1-1,.,TGTGCCAGCAGCGTATCCGGGACAGGGGAGGGAGCTTTCTTT,CASSVSGTGEGAFF
TRBV15,TRBD2,TRBJ2-7,.,TGTGCCACCAGCAGAAGGACTAGCGGGTACGAGCAGTACTTC,CATSRRTSGYEQYF
TRBV28,.,TRBJ2-6,.,TGTGCCAGCACCCCGGGTGGGGCCAACGTCCTGACTTTC,CASTPGGANVLTF
TRBV6-6,.,TRBJ2-1,once,TGTGCCAGCAGAACCCCCCGGGTTAACCCCTACAATGAGCAGTTCTTC,CASRTPRVNPYNEQFF
TRBV25-1,TRBD1,TRBJ2-3,.,TGTGCCAGCAGGACCCCTGGACAGGGCGCTCGCACAGATACGCAGTATTTT,CASRTPGQGARTDTQYF
TRBV28,.,TRBJ1-4,many,TGTGCCAGCAGTTCCCCGGGGACACAAAAACTGTTTTTT,CASSSPGTQKLFF
TRBV27,TRBD1,TRBJ1-1,.,TGTGCCAGCAGTACGACCTTTGGACAGGCCTGGAGCACTGAAGCTTTCTTT,CASSTTFGQAWSTEAFF
TRBV6-5,.,TRBJ2-7,.,TGTGCCAGCGAATCCCGGGACAAGGCAGGAGAGCAGTACTTC,CASESRDKAGEQYF
TRBV5-4,TRBD2,TRBJ2-7,many,TGTGCCAGCAGTTTAGCGGGAGGACACTACGAGCAGTACTTC,CASSLAGGHYEQYF
TRBV19,TRBD1,TRBJ1-1,.,TGTGCCAGTCTTCCCTTACCAGGGGGTTCCATGAACACTGAAGCTTTCTTT,CASLPLPGGSMNTEAFF
TRBV27,.,TRBJ2-5,.,TGTGCCAGCAGTCCGTTTCGCCCTACGGAGACCCAGTACTTC,CASSPFRPTETQYF
TRBV5-1,.,TRBJ1-4,.,TGCGCCAGCAGCGATATACAGGGAGACAATGAAAAACTGTTTTTT,CASSDIQGDNEKLFF
TRBV2,.,TRBJ1-1,.,TGTGCCAGCATTGACGGTTGGAACACTGAAGCTTTCTTT,CASIDGWNTEAFF
TRBV10-1,.,TRBJ2-7,.,TGCGCCAGCAGTGAGACCATCTCCCCCGCAGGGATCTACGAGCAGTACTTC,CASSETISPAGIYEQYF
TRBV7-9,.,TRBJ1-1,once,TGTGCCAGCAGCGGAGATAGGACAGCCCCAAACACTGAAGCTTTCTTT,CASSGDRTAPNTEAFF
TRBV7-9,.,TRBJ1-3,.,TGTGCCAGCAGCTTTGGAAGCGGTTCGGGAAACACCATATATTTT,CASSFGSGSGNTIYF
TRBV6-1,TRBD2,TRBJ2-1,.,TGTGCCAGCAGTGCTTTAGCGGGGCTAACCTCCAATGAGCAGTTCTTC,CASSALAGLTSNEQFF
TRBV6-4,.,TRBJ2-1,.,TGTGCCAGCTCCTCCCCCGGGAGCTCCTACAATGAGCAGTTCTTC,CASSSPGSSYNEQFF
TRBV5-1,TRBD1,TRBJ1-2,few,TGCGCCAGCAGCTTGGCGGACAGGGATGGCTACACCTTC,CASSLADRDGYTF
TRBV28,.,TRBJ1-5,many,TGTGCCAGCAGTTTCATGGCCGGGTACAATCAGCCCCAGCATTTT,CASSFMAGYNQPQHF
TRBV27,.,TRBJ1-2,few,TGTGCCAGCAGTTCCCAGGGTGGGGACTATGGCTACACCTTC,CASSSQGGDYGYTF
TRBV9,.,TRBJ2-2,once,TGTGCCAGCAGCGTTCGTAACGGGGAGCTGTTTTTT,CASSVRNGELFF
TRBV7-9,.,TRBJ1-3,.,TGTGCCAGCAGCTTACCCTACAGAGAAAACACCATATATTTT,CASSLPYRENTIYF
TRBV2,TRBD1,TRBJ2-1,.,TGTGCCAGCAGAGCAGGGGGAGCACACAATGAGCAGTTCTTC,CASRAGGAHNEQFF
TRBV7-2,.,TRBJ2-1,.,TGTGCCAGCAGCTTAAAACTAGACGGCCGGAGGGAGCAGTTCTTC,CASSLKLDGRREQFF
TRBV25-1,TRBD2,TRBJ2-2,.,TGTGCCAGCAGCCCCGGACTAGCGGGAGTCGGGGAGCTGTTTTTT,CASSPGLAGVGELFF
TRBV7-2,.,TRBJ2-5,once,TGTGCCAGCAGCCTAGTGGCTAGGGGGGAGACCCAGTACTTC,CASSLVARGETQYF
TRBV3-1/TRBV3-2,.,TRBJ2-6,once,TGTGCCAGCAGCCTTTTCGCAGGGCAGCTCGGGGCCAACGTCCTGACTTTC,CASSLFAGQLGANVLTF
TRBV7-8,TRBD1,TRBJ2-7,.,TGTGCCAGCAGCTTACCAGGGGGCGGGTACGAGCAGTACTTC,CASSLPGGGYEQYF
TRBV28,.,TRBJ1-1,.,TGTGCCAGCCTAAACACTGAAGCTTTCTTT,CASLNTEAFF
TRBV7-9,.,TRBJ2-1,.,TGTGCCAGCAGCTTAGTGACTTACAATGAGCAGTTCTTC,CASSLVTYNEQFF
TRBV4-2,.,TRBJ2-7,few,TGTGCCAGCAGCCAAGATTTTGGTTGGGACTTGAAGGACGAGCAGTACTTC,CASSQDFGWDLKDEQYF
TRBV6-2/TRBV6-3,.,TRBJ1-1,.,TGTGCCAGCAGTTACCCCCGGCAGGGTGTGAACACTGAAGCTTTCTTT,CASSYPRQGVNTEAFF
TRBV7-2,TRBD2,TRBJ2-4,.,TGTGCCAGCAGCTCCGGACTAGCGGGGATGCTAGCCAAAAACATTCAGTACTTC,CASSSGLAGMLAKNIQYF
TRBV4-3,.,TRBJ2-3,.,TGCGCCAGCAGCCAAGAAGGCAGGGTCCCTAGCACAGATACGCAGTATTTT,CASSQEGRVPSTDTQYF
TRBV19,.,TRBJ2-5,.,TGTGCCAGTAGTATACAGGGCCAGGGGACCCAGTACTTC,CASSIQGQGTQYF
TRBV6-5,.,TRBJ1-6,.,TGTGCCAGCAAGGAGACTGTAGACTATAATTCACCCCTCCACTTT,CASKETVDYNSPLHF
TRBV30,TRBD1,TRBJ1-6,once,TGTGCCTGGAGTGTACCCACCCCTCGGGACAGGCCCTCACCCCTCCACTTT,CAWSVPTPRDRPSPLHF
TRBV4-2,TRBD1,TRBJ1-4,few,TGTGCCAGCAGCCAAGATCCCGGACAGGGAAAACTGTTTTTT,CASSQDPGQGKLFF
TRBV29-1,TRBD1,TRBJ2-7,.,TGCAGCGGGTCACAGGGGTACGAGCAGTACTTC,CSGSQGYEQYF
TRBV25-1,.,TRBJ1-1,.,TGTGCCAGCCGGGGTGTGGGGGGAATGGCTGAAGCTTTCTTT,CASRGVGGMAEAFF